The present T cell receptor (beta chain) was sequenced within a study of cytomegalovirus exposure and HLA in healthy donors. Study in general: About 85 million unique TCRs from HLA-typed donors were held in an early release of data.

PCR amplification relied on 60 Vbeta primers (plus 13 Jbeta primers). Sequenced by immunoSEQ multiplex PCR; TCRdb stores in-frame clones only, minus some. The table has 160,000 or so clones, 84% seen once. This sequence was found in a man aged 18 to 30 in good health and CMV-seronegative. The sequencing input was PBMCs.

The CDR3: CSVGHGQNQPQHF. CDR3 DNA: TGCAGCGTAGGACACGGGCAGAATCAGCCCCAGCATTTT. This sequence joins TRBV29-1 and TRBJ1-5, with a tentative D call TRBD1 (5 bases). The V gene's germline CDR1 is SQVTM and CDR2 ANQGSEA. The CDR3 is 13 amino acids. V was pared by 6 bases and J by 4 bases, with 13 bases between.